This note documents a single T cell receptor (beta chain) sequence. This entry belongs to a study of blood T cell repertoires in COVID-19. Across the study: PBMCs, B-cell-depleted T cells, or T cells were the source of the cDNA or gDNA that made up the material.

The CDR3 contains 17 residues. The J segment lost 8 bases and the V segment lost 0 bases, leaving 11 bases of the junction unmatched. Germline V gives CDR1 LGHDT, CDR2 YNNKEL (reference sequence). Sequenced by immunoSEQ multiplex PCR; TCRdb stores in-frame clones only, minus some. The sample shows roughly 200,000 clones, 90% of them seen only once. Sample: peripheral blood. This receptor was identified in a man aged 50 to 59 with acute or convalescent COVID-19. The rearrangement joins TRBV3-1 (or the pseudogene TRBV3-2) to TRBJ2-2, with 8 bases lining up with TRBD2. CDR3 bases: TGTGCCAGCAGCCAAGAGGTCGGGAGCGGGAGCAAAGGGGAGCTGTTTTTT. Its translation is CASSQEVGSGSKGELFF.